This TCR beta chain comes out of a study of CD8+ T cells in alopecia areata. Findings and caveats of the study: Scalp and blood retained many expanded lesional clones during tofacitinib. Clonality exceeded that of normal scalp in lesional scalp, most notably in alopecia totalis/universalis. Under tofacitinib, fewer expanded CD8+ clones appeared among the top 100 scalp clones.

The germline gives CDR1 SNHLY, CDR2 FYNNEI. The CDR3 spans 15 residues. V was pared by 8 bases and J by 3 bases, with 17 bases between. The treatment was: oral pan-JAK inhibitor, 5-10 mg twice daily. Peripheral blood samples and lesional scalp punch biopsies were obtained from alopecia areata patients. Notes on this clone: What it binds is not known.

As the sequencing template, cDNA was produced by extracting RNA and reverse transcribing it. Sequencing used immunoSEQ multiplex PCR; TCRdb keeps in-frame clones, though not all of them. The sample contains around 300,000 clones, about 60% of which appear only once. This chain links TRBV2 with TRBJ1-5; D gene ambiguous. Sample: CD4+ T cells sorted from blood, taken at week 52, from a patient treated with tofacitinib. This receptor was obtained from a human donor with alopecia areata. The CDR3 DNA sequence: TGTGCCAGCTGCACAGATGCCCGCCTCAATCAGCCCCAGCATTTT. The encoded protein is CASCTDARLNQPQHF.